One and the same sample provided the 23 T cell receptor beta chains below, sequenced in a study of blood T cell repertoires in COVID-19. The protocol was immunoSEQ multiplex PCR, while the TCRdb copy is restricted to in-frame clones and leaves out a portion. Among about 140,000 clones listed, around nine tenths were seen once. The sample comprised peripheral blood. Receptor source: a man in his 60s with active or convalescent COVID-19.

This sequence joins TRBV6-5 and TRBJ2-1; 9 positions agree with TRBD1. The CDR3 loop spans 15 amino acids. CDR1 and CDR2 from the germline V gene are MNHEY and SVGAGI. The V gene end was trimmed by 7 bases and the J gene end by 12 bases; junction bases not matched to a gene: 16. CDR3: CASTTQNPTGGGQFF. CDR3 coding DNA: TGTGCCAGCACGACCCAAAACCCCACAGGGGGCGGGCAGTTCTTC.

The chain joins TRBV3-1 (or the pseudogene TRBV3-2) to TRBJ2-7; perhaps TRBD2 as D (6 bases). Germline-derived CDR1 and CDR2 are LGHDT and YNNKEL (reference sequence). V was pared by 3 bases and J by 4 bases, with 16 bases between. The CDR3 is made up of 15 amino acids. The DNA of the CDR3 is TGTGCCAGCAGCCACCATGCGGGACTCCGGTACGAGCAGTACTTC. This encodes CASSHHAGLRYEQYF.

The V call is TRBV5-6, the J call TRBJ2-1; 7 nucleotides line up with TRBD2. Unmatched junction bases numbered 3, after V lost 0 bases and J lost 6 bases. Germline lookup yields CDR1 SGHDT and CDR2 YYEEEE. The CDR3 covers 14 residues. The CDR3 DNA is TGTGCCAGCAGCTTGGCCGGGACTACCAATGAGCAGTTCTTC. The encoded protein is CASSLAGTTNEQFF.

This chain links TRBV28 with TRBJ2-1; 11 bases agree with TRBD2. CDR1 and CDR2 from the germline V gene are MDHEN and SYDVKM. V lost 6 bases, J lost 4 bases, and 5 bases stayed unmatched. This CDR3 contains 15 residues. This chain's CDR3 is CASRGGTSGYNEQFF. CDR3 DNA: TGTGCCAGCAGGGGGGGGACTAGCGGTTACAATGAGCAGTTCTTC.

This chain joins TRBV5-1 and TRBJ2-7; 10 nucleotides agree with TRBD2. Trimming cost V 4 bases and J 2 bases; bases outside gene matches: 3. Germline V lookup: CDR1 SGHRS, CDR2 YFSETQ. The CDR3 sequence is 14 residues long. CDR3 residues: CASSPTSGAYEQYF. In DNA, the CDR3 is TGCGCCAGCAGCCCTACTAGCGGGGCCTACGAGCAGTACTTC.

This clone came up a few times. The CDR3: CASSYRGDSRETQYF. The CDR3 DNA sequence: TGTGCCAGCAGTTACCGTGGTGACTCCCGGGAGACCCAGTACTTC. This chain connects TRBV6-2 or TRBV6-3 to TRBJ2-5; no definite D call. The ends were cut back, 2 bases at V and 5 bases at J, with 15 bases in the middle. CDR1 and CDR2 (germline): MNHEY, SVGEGT. This CDR3 is 15 amino acids long.

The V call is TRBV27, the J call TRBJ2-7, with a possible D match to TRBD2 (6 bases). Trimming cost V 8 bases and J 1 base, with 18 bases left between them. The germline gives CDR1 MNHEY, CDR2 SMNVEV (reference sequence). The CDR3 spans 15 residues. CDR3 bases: TGTGCCAGCTCACTCAGGCGGGGCGGGTCCTACGAGCAGTACTTC. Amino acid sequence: CASSLRRGGSYEQYF.

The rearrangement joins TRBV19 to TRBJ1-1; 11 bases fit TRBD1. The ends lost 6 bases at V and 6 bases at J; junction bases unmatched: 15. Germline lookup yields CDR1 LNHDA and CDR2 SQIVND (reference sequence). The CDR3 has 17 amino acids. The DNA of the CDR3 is TGTGCCAGTAGAGGGGACAGGGGGGTTCTAAGGTTCGCTGAAGCTTTCTTT. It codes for CASRGDRGVLRFAEAFF.

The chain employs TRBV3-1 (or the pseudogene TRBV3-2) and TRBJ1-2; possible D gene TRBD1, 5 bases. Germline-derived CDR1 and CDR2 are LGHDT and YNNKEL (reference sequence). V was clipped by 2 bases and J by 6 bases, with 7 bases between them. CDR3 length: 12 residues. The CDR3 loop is CASSQMTDGYTF. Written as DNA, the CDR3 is TGTGCCAGCAGCCAAATGACAGATGGCTACACCTTC.

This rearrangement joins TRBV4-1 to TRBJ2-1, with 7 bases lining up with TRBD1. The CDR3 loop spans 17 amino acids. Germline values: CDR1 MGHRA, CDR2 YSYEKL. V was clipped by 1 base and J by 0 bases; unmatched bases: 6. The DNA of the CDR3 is TGCGCCAGCAGCCAAGCGCCGGGACAGAGCTCCTACAATGAGCAGTTCTTC. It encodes CASSQAPGQSSYNEQFF.

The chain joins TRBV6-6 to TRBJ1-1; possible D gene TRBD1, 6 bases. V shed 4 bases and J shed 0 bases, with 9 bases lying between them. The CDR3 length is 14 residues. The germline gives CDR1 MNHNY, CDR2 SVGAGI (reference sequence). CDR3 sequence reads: CASSSDSLNTEAFF. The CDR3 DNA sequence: TGTGCCAGCAGTTCGGACAGTTTGAACACTGAAGCTTTCTTT.

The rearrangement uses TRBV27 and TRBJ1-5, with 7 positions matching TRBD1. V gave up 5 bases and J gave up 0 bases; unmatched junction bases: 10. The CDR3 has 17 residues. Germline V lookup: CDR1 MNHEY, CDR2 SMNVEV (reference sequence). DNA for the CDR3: TGTGCCAGCAGTCCGCGGACAGGCGGACATAGCAATCAGCCCCAGCATTTT. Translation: CASSPRTGGHSNQPQHF.

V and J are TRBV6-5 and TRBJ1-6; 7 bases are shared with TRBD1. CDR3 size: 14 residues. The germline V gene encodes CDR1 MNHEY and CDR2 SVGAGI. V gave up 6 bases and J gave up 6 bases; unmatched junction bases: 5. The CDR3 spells CASSPDRLNSPLHF. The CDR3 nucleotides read TGTGCCAGCAGCCCGGACAGGCTTAATTCACCCCTCCACTTT.

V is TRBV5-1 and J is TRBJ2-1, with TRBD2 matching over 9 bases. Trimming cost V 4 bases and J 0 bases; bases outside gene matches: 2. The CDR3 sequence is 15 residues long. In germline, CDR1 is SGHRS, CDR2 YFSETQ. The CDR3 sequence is CASSASGISYNEQFF. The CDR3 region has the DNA TGCGCCAGCAGCGCTAGCGGGATCTCCTACAATGAGCAGTTCTTC.

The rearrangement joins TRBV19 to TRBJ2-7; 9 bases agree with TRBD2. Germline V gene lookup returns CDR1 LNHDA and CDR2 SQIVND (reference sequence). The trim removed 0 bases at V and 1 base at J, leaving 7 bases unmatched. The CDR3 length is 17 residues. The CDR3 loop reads CASSIDVGTSSSYEQYF. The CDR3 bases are TGTGCCAGTAGTATAGATGTCGGGACTAGCTCTTCCTACGAGCAGTACTTC.

The CDR3 spells CATSVGGFDEQYF. The CDR3 nucleotides are TGTGCCACCAGTGTAGGGGGCTTCGACGAGCAGTACTTC. V is TRBV24-1 and J is TRBJ2-7; TRBD1 aligns across 7 bases. CDR1 and CDR2 from the germline V gene are KGHDR and SFDVKD. The ends lost 5 bases at V and 5 bases at J; junction bases unmatched: 5. This CDR3 contains 13 residues.

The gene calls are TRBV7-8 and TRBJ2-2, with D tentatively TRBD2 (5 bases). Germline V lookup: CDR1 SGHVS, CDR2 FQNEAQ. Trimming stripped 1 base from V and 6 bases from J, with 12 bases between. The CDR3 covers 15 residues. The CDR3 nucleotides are TGTGCCAGCAGCTTAGTCCAAGGAGGCGCCGGGGAGCTGTTTTTT. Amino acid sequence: CASSLVQGGAGELFF.

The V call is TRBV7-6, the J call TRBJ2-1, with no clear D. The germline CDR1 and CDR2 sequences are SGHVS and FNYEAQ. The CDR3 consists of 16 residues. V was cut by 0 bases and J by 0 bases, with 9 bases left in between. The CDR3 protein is CASSLASVPSYNEQFF. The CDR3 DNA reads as TGTGCCAGCAGCTTAGCGTCGGTACCCTCCTACAATGAGCAGTTCTTC.

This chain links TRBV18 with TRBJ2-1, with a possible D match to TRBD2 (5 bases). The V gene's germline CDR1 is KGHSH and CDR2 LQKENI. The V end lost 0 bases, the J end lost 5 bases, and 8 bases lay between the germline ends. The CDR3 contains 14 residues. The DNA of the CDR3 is TGTGCCAGCTCACCACCCACGGGAAACAATGAGCAGTTCTTC. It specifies CASSPPTGNNEQFF.

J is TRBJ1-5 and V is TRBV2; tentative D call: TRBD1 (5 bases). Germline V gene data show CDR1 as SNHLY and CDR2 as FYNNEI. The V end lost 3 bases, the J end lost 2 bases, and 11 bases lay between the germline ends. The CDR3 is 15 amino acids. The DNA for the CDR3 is TGTGCCAGCAGTGATGGACAAGTCGGCAATCAGCCCCAGCATTTT. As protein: CASSDGQVGNQPQHF.

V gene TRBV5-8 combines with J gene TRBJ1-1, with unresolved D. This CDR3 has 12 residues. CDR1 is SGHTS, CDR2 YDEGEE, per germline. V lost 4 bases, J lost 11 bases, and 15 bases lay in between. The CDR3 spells CASSPSFGLAFF. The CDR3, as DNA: TGTGCCAGCAGCCCGAGTTTTGGTCTGGCTTTCTTT.

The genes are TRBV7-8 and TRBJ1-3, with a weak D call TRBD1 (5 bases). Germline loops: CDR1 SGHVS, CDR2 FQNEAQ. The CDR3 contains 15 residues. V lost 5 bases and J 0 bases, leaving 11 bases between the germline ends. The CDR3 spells CASSVDRRSGNTIYF. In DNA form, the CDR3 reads TGTGCCAGCAGCGTCGACAGACGCTCTGGAAACACCATATATTTT.

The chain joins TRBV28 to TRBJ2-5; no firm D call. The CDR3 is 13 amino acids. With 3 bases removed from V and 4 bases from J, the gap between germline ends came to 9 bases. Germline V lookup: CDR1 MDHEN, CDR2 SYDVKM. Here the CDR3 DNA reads TGTGCCAGCAGTTTTGTGGGCCGAGAGACCCAGTACTTC. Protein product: CASSFVGRETQYF.